Below, one T cell receptor beta chain is given with its context. This clonotype has more than one count but fewer than ten. The antigen this receptor binds is unknown. No quality values exist for individual bases; no much larger clone is one base distant. The data stem from a study of T-cell reconstitution after alpha-beta-depleted transplantation in children (dated by TCRdb to 2016 to 2018). Looking at the study overall: Using TCR repertoire profiling, the study quantitatively followed how T-cell immune reconstitution unfolded in children after TCRalphabeta/CD19-depleted allogeneic hematopoietic cell transplantation. General findings and caveats noted by the study authors: About two months after transplant, the apparently early recovery of alphabetaT-cell counts reportedly depended on just several hundred clones that had expanded rapidly and came from non-depleted graft cells. In some patients, high TCRbeta diversity at day 60 was attributed to recipient T cells and intrathymic progenitors that had survived conditioning. Over subsequent months, a decline in hyperexpanded clone frequencies was noted, and after one year, T-cell counts and TCRbeta diversity were mostly ascribed to newly produced T cells.

The CDR3 holds 14 amino acids from the cysteine to the phenylalanine. Left in the record is the CDR3 DNA by itself, 42 bases read in frame from the first base. The germline V gene encodes CDR1 LNHNV and CDR2 YYDKDF (reference sequence). V was cut back by 0 bases and J by 4 bases, leaving a gap of 9 bases between them. Libraries were constructed by PCR. The sequencer was an Illumina HiSeq 2500. TCR library preparation used molecular barcoding, with unique molecular identifiers applied to normalize quantification of the TCRbeta repertoire. TCRdb applied fastp at Q25 and MiXCR to the public reads, then kept only in-frame beta chains. Rows merge per CDR3 protein into single entries with the most common DNA and genes. In this sample the table shows about 140,000 distinct CDR3 sequences, more than 8% of which occur a single time. 15% to 20% of the sample is taken by the ten largest. The intended sense of this specimen's treatment or condition label: allogeneic hematopoietic cell transplantation with graft depleted of TCRalphabeta T cells and CD19 B cells. The children who served as transplant recipients had been given grafts of TCRalphabeta/CD19-depleted allogeneic hematopoietic cells.

This TCR derives from a female patient younger than 10 who had a stem cell transplant for congenital amegakaryocytic thrombocytopenia, so the T cells may come from the graft donor. This specimen was PBMCs, mostly from graft donor cells, taken 180 days after TCRalphabeta/CD19-depleted stem cell transplant. The chain joins TRBV15 to TRBJ1-2; the D segment could be TRBD1, given 6 matching bases. DNA sequence: TGTGCCACCAGCAGAGATCGGGGGGCCTATGGCTACACCTTC. Translated, this gives CATSRDRGAYGYTF.